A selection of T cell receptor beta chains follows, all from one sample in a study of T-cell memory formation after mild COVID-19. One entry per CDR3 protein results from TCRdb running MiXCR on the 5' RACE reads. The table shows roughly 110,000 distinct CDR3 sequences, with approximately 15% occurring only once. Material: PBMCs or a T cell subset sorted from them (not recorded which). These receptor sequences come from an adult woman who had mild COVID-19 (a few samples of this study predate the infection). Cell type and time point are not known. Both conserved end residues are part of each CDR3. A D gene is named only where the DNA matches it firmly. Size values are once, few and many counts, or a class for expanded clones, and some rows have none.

cdr3_nt: TGCGCCAGCAGCTTGGAGGGACAGGGGGCAGATACGCAGTATTTT
cdr3_aa: CASSLEGQGADTQYF
v_call: TRBV5-1
j_call: TRBJ2-3
clone_size: few
d_call: TRBD1

cdr3_nt: TGCGCCAGCAGTTATCGGACGAACACTGAAGCTTTCTTT
cdr3_aa: CASSYRTNTEAFF
v_call: TRBV5-1
j_call: TRBJ1-1
clone_size: few
d_call: -

cdr3_nt: TGTGCCAGCAGCCCCGACCAAGAGACCCAGTACTTC
cdr3_aa: CASSPDQETQYF
v_call: TRBV7-6
j_call: TRBJ2-5
clone_size: few
d_call: -

cdr3_nt: TGTGCCAGCAGTGAAAGAGGCAGGACGCATACTGAAGCTTTCTTT
cdr3_aa: CASSERGRTHTEAFF
v_call: TRBV2
j_call: TRBJ1-1
clone_size: few
d_call: -

cdr3_nt: TGTGCCAGCAGCGCCCTGACAGGGAAGGGTGATAGCACTGAAGCTTTCTTT
cdr3_aa: CASSALTGKGDSTEAFF
v_call: TRBV7-9
j_call: TRBJ1-1
clone_size: -
d_call: TRBD1

cdr3_nt: TGTGCCAGCAGCCAAGATGGGGACTTAGCGGACGAGCAGTACTTC
cdr3_aa: CASSQDGDLADEQYF
v_call: TRBV4-2
j_call: TRBJ2-7
clone_size: -
d_call: -

cdr3_nt: TGTGCCAGCAGCCCATGGGACAGATTGAACACTGAAGCTTTCTTT
cdr3_aa: CASSPWDRLNTEAFF
v_call: TRBV7-9
j_call: TRBJ1-1
clone_size: -
d_call: TRBD1

cdr3_nt: TGCAGCGTTGGTGCAACTGGTTTCTACGAGCAGTACTTC
cdr3_aa: CSVGATGFYEQYF
v_call: TRBV29-1
j_call: TRBJ2-7
clone_size: few
d_call: -

cdr3_nt: TGTGCCAGCAGCACACGCACAGGGACAGACACTGAAGCTTTCTTT
cdr3_aa: CASSTRTGTDTEAFF
v_call: TRBV7-8
j_call: TRBJ1-1
clone_size: -
d_call: TRBD1

cdr3_nt: TGTGCCAGCCGTAACAGGGGGACCTACAATGAGCAGTTCTTC
cdr3_aa: CASRNRGTYNEQFF
v_call: TRBV19
j_call: TRBJ2-1
clone_size: few
d_call: TRBD1

cdr3_nt: TGTGCCAGCAGTGACCTCGAGACAGATACGCAGTATTTT
cdr3_aa: CASSDLETDTQYF
v_call: TRBV25-1
j_call: TRBJ2-3
clone_size: few
d_call: -

cdr3_nt: TGTGCCAGCAGCTTGGGGGACAGGGGGCTTGGCGAGCAGTACTTC
cdr3_aa: CASSLGDRGLGEQYF
v_call: TRBV7-9
j_call: TRBJ2-7
clone_size: few
d_call: TRBD1

cdr3_nt: TGTGCCAGCAGCCCGGGGGCTAGCGGGAGGTCTTACAATGAGCAGTTCTTC
cdr3_aa: CASSPGASGRSYNEQFF
v_call: TRBV4-2
j_call: TRBJ2-1
clone_size: few
d_call: TRBD2

cdr3_nt: TGTGCCAGCAGCCAAACCGGACTAGCGGCCTACAATGAGCAGTTCTTC
cdr3_aa: CASSQTGLAAYNEQFF
v_call: TRBV14
j_call: TRBJ2-1
clone_size: many
d_call: TRBD2

cdr3_nt: TGTGCCATCAAGTACGGGAACACTGAAGCTTTCTTT
cdr3_aa: CAIKYGNTEAFF
v_call: TRBV10-3
j_call: TRBJ1-1
clone_size: -
d_call: -

cdr3_nt: TGTGCCAGCAGTCCACTCGGGACACCATTAACCTACGAGCAGTACTTC
cdr3_aa: CASSPLGTPLTYEQYF
v_call: TRBV27
j_call: TRBJ2-7
clone_size: many
d_call: -

cdr3_nt: TGTGCCAGCAGCCACCCGACAAGGGGGGGCGCTGGGGCCAACGTCCTGACTTTC
cdr3_aa: CASSHPTRGGAGANVLTF
v_call: TRBV7-6
j_call: TRBJ2-6
clone_size: -
d_call: -